This TCR beta chain stems from a study of T cells in Graves' hyperthyroidism and ophthalmopathy. The CDR3 loop spans 14 amino acids. Germline assignment: CDR1 SNHLY and CDR2 FYNNEI. The J segment lost 4 bases and the V segment lost 7 bases, leaving 7 bases of the junction unmatched. In its sample, this clonotype was seen many times. Its specificity is unknown. The patients, who ranged from 18 to 65 in age, presented with newly diagnosed hyperthyroidism lasting under 2 months. For the diagnoses, clinical symptoms, serum thyroxine and TRAb, thyroid ultrasound and orbital computed tomography were used. Study conclusions and caveats: Ophthalmopathy was distinguished from stable hyperthyroidism by 13 V-J signatures.

The CDR3 regions of TCR beta were amplified from RNA transcripts. First-round RT-PCR of the TCR CDR3 relied on the HTBI primer set. MiXCR, run by TCRdb on the multiplex PCR reads, gives a single entry per CDR3 protein. Seen here are under 400,000 distinct CDR3 sequences, over 11% observed once, and the top ten hold approximately 11%. The chain couples TRBV2 to TRBJ2-7; TRBD2 agrees at 10 bases. Sequencing input: blood. This clonotype originated in a woman in her sixties or seventies with Graves' hyperthyroidism. CDR3 nucleotide sequence: TGTGCCAGCAAGTCCTCGACTAGCGGGTACGAGCAGTACTTC. Translated, it gives CASKSSTSGYEQYF.